Described below is a single T cell receptor beta chain sequence and its context. Germline CDR1 and CDR2: SGDLS and YYNGEE. V lost 0 bases to trimming and J lost 3 bases; unmatched junction nucleotides: 11. The CDR3 has 17 residues. The sample originates from a study of blood T cell repertoires in COVID-19. In the authors' methods: Estimation of nucleated cell counts relied on the amplification of reference gene primers. TCRdb keeps only in-frame clones here, not all; method: immunoSEQ multiplex PCR. The V and J calls and the clone size are those of that table, but D and trimming were determined from the DNA. This table has 200,000 or so clones, around nine tenths appearing once.

The receptor comes from a woman aged 40 to 49 who had recovered from COVID-19. Sequencing was performed on peripheral blood. The chain combines TRBV9 with TRBJ1-2; 7 nucleotides match TRBD1. The CDR3 reads CASSVAPGQRAYYGYTF. For the CDR3, the DNA is TGTGCCAGCAGCGTAGCCCCGGGACAGAGGGCTTACTATGGCTACACCTTC. Supplemented by reference TRBV9 and TRBJ1-2, the full variable domain reads DSGVTQTPKHLITATGQRVTLRCSPRSGDLSVYWYQQSLDQGLQFLIQYYNGEERAKGNILERFSAQQFPDLHSELNLSSLELGDSALYFCASSVAPGQRAYYGYTFGSGTRLTVV.